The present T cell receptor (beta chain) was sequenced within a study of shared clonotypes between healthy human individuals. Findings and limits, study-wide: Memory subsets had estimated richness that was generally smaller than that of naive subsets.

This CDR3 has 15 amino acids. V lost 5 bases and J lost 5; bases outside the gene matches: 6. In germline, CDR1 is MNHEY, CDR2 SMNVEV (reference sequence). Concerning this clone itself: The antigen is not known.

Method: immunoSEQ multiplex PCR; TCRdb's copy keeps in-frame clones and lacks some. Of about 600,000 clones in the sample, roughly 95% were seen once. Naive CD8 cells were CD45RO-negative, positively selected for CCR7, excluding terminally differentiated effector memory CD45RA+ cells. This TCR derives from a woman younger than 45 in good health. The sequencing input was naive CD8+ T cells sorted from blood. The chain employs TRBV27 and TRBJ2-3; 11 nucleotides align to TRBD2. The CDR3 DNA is TGTGCCAGCAGTGCCGGGACTAGCGGAAGAGATACGCAGTATTTT. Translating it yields CASSAGTSGRDTQYF.